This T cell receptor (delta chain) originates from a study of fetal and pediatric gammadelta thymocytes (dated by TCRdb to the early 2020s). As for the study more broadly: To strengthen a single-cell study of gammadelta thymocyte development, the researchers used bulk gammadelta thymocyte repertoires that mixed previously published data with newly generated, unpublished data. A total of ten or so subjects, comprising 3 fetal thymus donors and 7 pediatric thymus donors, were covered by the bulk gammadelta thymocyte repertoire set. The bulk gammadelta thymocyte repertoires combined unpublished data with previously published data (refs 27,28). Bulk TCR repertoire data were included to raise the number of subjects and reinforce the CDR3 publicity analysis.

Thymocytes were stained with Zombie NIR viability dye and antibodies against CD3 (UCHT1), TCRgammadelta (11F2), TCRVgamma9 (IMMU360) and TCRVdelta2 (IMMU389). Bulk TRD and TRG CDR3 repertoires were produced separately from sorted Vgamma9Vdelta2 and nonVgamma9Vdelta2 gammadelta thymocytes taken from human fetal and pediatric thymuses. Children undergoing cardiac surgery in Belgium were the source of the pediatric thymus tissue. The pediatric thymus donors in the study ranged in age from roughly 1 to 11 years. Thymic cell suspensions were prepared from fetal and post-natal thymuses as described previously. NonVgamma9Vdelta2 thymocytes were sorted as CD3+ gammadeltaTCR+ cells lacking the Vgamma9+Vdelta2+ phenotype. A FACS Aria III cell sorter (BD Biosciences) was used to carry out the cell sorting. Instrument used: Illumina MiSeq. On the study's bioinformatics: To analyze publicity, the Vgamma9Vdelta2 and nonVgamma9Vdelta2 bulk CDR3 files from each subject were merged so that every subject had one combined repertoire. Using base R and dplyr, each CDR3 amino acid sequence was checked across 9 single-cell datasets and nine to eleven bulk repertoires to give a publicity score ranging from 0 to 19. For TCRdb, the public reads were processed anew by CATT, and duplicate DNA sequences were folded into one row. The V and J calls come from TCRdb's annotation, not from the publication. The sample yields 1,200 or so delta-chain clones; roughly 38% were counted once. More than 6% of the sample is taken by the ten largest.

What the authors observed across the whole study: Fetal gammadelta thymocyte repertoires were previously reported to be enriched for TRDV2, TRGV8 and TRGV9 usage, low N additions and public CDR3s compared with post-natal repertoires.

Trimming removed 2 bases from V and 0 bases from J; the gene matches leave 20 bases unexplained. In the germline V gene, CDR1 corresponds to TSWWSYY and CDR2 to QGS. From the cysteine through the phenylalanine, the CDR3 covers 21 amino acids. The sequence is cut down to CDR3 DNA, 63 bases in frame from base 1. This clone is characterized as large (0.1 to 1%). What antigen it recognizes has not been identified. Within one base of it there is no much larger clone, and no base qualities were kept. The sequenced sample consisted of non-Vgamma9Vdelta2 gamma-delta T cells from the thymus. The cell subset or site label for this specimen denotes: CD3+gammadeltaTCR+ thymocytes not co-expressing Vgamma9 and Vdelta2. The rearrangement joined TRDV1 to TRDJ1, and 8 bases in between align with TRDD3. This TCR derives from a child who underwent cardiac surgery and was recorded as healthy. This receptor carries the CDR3 CALGEAPGSWGTYPYTDKLIF. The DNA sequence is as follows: TGTGCTCTTGGGGAAGCTCCGGGATCCTGGGGGACCTACCCGTACACCGATAAACTCATCTTT.